This TCR beta chain was retrieved from a study of cytomegalovirus exposure and HLA in healthy donors. Study-wide results and caveats: Among TCR beta chains, those listed as cytomegalovirus-associated numbered some 160. What TCR beta sequences reportedly achieved was accurate prediction of HLA-A and HLA-B alleles in most subjects.

The ends were cut back, 0 bases at V and 3 bases at J, with 9 bases in the middle. This CDR3 contains 14 residues. Germline CDR1 LGHNA, CDR2 YNFKEQ. Primers: 60 Vbeta forward and 13 Jbeta reverse. Here immunoSEQ multiplex PCR was the method, and the copy in TCRdb shows in-frame clones only, minus some. The sample includes approximately 160,000 clones, roughly 80% seen only once; the top ten take 4.9%. A note on this clone: Its specificity is unknown.

This sequence was found in a male donor in good health and CMV-seronegative. Material for sequencing was PBMCs. The chain joins TRBV4-2 to TRBJ2-7, with D perhaps matching TRBD2 (6 bases). CDR3 protein: CASSQDRDFYEQYF. The DNA of the CDR3 is TGTGCCAGCAGCCAAGACCGGGACTTCTACGAGCAGTACTTC.